Following are 9 T cell receptor beta chains from one sample sequenced in a study of blood T cell repertoires in COVID-19. Only in-frame clones appear in the TCRdb table, and some are missing; sequencing was by immunoSEQ multiplex PCR. This table holds about 83,000 clones, about 76% found once. Sequenced sample: peripheral blood. These receptors were obtained from a woman aged 80 or older with active or convalescent COVID-19.

This chain links TRBV12-3 or TRBV12-4 with TRBJ1-2; 7 nucleotides agree with TRBD1. The CDR3 consists of 13 residues. Trimming at V came to 6 bases and at J to 7 bases, leaving 8 bases not matched to a gene. CDR3 DNA: TGTGCCAGCAGAAGACAGGGCTTCGGTGGCTACACCTTC. The encoded protein is CASRRQGFGGYTF.

The rearrangement links TRBV11-2 to TRBJ2-3, with 9 bases matching TRBD1. V was clipped by 4 bases and J by 6 bases; unmatched bases: 5. Germline V gives CDR1 SGHAT, CDR2 FQNNGV. CDR3 length: 14 amino acids. The CDR3 DNA reads as TGTGCCAGCAGCTCCCCCGGGACAGGGGATACGCAGTATTTT. Its translation is CASSSPGTGDTQYF. Filled out from reference TRBV11-2 and TRBJ2-3, the complete variable domain reads EAGVAQSPRYKIIEKRQSVAFWCNPISGHATLYWYQQILGQGPKLLIQFQNNGVVDDSQLPKDRFSAERLKGVDSTLKIQPAKLEDSAVYLCASSSPGTGDTQYFGPGTRLTVL.

This clone has a handful of counts. The chain is built from TRBV19 and TRBJ1-5; weak D call: TRBD1 (5 bases). V lost 7 bases to trimming and J lost 6 bases, with 16 bases between them. CDR1 is LNHDA, CDR2 SQIVND, per germline (reference sequence). CDR3 length equals 14 residues. CDR3 nucleotides: TGTGCCAGTACGGAAAGGGAGGGGAGTCAGCCCCAGCATTTT. It yields the protein CASTEREGSQPQHF.

The rearrangement links TRBV25-1 to TRBJ2-1, with a possible D match to TRBD2 (5 bases). V was shortened by 9 bases and J by 4 bases, with 13 bases between the two germline ends. The CDR3 sequence is 13 residues long. Germline CDR1 and CDR2: MGHDK and SYGVNS. The CDR3, as DNA: TGTGCCAGTGGCTCGGGGAGTTACAATGAGCAGTTCTTC. It codes for CASGSGSYNEQFF.

The rearrangement links TRBV5-1 to TRBJ2-7; D uncertain. The CDR3 is 13 amino acids. The germline CDR1 and CDR2 sequences are SGHRS and YFSETQ. V lost 0 bases and J lost 3, with 7 bases in between. As DNA, the CDR3 is TGCGCCAGCAGCTTGGAACCCTACTACGAGCAGTACTTC. This translates into CASSLEPYYEQYF.

V and J are TRBV10-3 and TRBJ2-2; 9 nucleotides agree with TRBD1. The ends lost 2 bases at V and 6 bases at J; junction bases unmatched: 10. CDR3 length: 17 residues. The germline V gene encodes CDR1 ENHRY and CDR2 SYGVKD. CDR3 DNA sequence: TGTGCCATCAGTGAGAGCTTTACCGGGACAGGGCCCGGGGAGCTGTTTTTT. Protein product: CAISESFTGTGPGELFF.

The gene calls are TRBV13 and TRBJ1-4, with a weak D call TRBD1 (5 bases). CDR1 is PRHDT, CDR2 FYEKMQ, per germline (reference sequence). The V end lost 4 bases, the J end lost 5 bases, and 17 bases lay between the germline ends. The CDR3 has 16 residues. Here the CDR3 reads CASSSGRGGANEKLFF. For the CDR3, the DNA is TGTGCCAGCAGCTCCGGGAGGGGAGGGGCGAATGAAAAACTGTTTTTT.

The chain employs TRBV9 and TRBJ2-3; weak D call: TRBD1 (5 bases). V dropped 4 bases and J dropped 9 bases, with 12 bases sitting between them. CDR1 SGDLS and CDR2 YYNGEE come from the germline V gene. CDR3 length: 12 residues. CDR3 in amino acids: CASSISGKTQYF. CDR3 in DNA: TGTGCCAGCAGCATTTCAGGGAAGACGCAGTATTTT.

This clone was detected only once. V is TRBV6-5 and J is TRBJ1-5; D is possibly TRBD1 (6 bases). CDR1 is MNHEY and CDR2 is SVGAGI in the germline V gene. The CDR3 is made up of 12 amino acids. Trimming removed 6 bases at V and 7 bases at J, with 10 bases between. Written as DNA, the CDR3 is TGTGCCAGCAGAACAGGGCGGCAGCCCCAGCATTTT. This gives the protein CASRTGRQPQHF.